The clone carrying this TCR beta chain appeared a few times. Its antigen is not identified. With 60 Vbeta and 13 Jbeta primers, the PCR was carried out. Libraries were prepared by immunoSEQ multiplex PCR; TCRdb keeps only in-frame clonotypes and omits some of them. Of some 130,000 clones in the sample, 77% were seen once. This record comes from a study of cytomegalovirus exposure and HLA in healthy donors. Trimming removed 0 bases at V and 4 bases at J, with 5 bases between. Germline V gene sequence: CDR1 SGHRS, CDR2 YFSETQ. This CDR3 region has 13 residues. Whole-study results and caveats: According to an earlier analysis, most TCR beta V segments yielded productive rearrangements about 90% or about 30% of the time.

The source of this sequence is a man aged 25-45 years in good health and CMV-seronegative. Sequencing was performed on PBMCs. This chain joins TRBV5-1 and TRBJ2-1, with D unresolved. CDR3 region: CASSLGSYNEQFF. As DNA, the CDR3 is TGCGCCAGCAGCTTGGGCAGTTACAATGAGCAGTTCTTC.